These 14 T cell receptor beta chains were all obtained from the same sample, sequenced in a study of T cell repertoires in cytomegalovirus infection. MiXCR, applied by TCRdb to the reads, yields one record per CDR3 protein. The table shows more than 400,000 distinct CDR3 sequences, with approximately 25% occurring only once. Sequencing was done on a sample of PBMCs. The receptor set was obtained from a human donor in good health (CMV status not recorded). Some clones in this sample may be carry-over from other donors' samples.

The chain carries TRBV7-9 and TRBJ2-1; 9 bases match TRBD2. Germline V CDR1 and CDR2: SEHNR, FQNEAQ (reference sequence). CDR3 length: 17 residues. The ends lost 2 bases at V and 7 bases at J; junction bases unmatched: 12. CDR3 region: CASSLSARRGRVNEQFF. As DNA, the CDR3 is TGTGCCAGCAGCTTATCCGCGCGGCGCGGGAGGGTAAATGAGCAGTTCTTC. Supplemented by reference TRBV7-9 and TRBJ2-1, the full variable domain reads DTGVSQNPRHKITKRGQNVTFRCDPISEHNRLYWYRQTLGQGPEFLTYFQNEAQLEKSRLLSDRFSAERPKGSFSTLEIQRTEQGDSAMYLCASSLSARRGRVNEQFFGPGTRLTVL.

The chain has TRBV7-9 and TRBJ1-1; a weak D match, TRBD1 (5 bases). With 7 bases removed from V and 1 base from J, the gap between germline ends came to 7 bases. CDR3 length equals 12 residues. From germline, CDR1 is SEHNR and CDR2 FQNEAQ (reference sequence). The CDR3 loop is CASMGPNTEAFF. CDR3 DNA: TGTGCCAGCATGGGACCGAACACTGAAGCTTTCTTT.

This chain joins TRBV5-4 and TRBJ2-7; a weak D match, TRBD1 (8 bases). With 0 bases removed from V and 5 bases from J, the gap between germline ends came to 15 bases. Germline CDR1 reads SGHNT; CDR2 reads YYREEE (reference sequence). The CDR3 has 15 amino acids. CDR3 sequence reads: CASSLDLQGGDEQYF. In DNA form, the CDR3 reads TGTGCCAGCAGCTTGGATCTACAGGGGGGGGACGAGCAGTACTTC.

The genes are TRBV12-3 or TRBV12-4 and TRBJ2-1; weak D call: TRBD2 (5 bases). There are 11 residues in the CDR3. V lost 4 bases, J lost 10 bases, and 8 bases lay in between. DNA of the CDR3: TGTGCCAGCAGTTCTCTAGCAGAGCAGTTCTTC. It yields the protein CASSSLAEQFF.

This rearrangement joins TRBV11-2 to TRBJ1-1, with 9 positions matching TRBD1. The germline CDR1 and CDR2 sequences are SGHAT and FQNNGV. The CDR3 length is 15 residues. The J segment lost 5 bases and the V segment lost 5 bases, leaving 9 bases of the junction unmatched. CDR3 region: CASSADRGRWTEAFF. CDR3 sequence (DNA): TGTGCCAGCAGCGCCGACAGGGGGAGGTGGACTGAAGCTTTCTTT.

This chain connects TRBV29-1 to TRBJ1-1; TRBD1 aligns across 7 bases. There are 12 residues in the CDR3. Unmatched junction bases numbered 6, after V lost 6 bases and J lost 5 bases. CDR1 SQVTM and CDR2 ANQGSEA come from the germline V gene. The CDR3 loop reads CSVRQGSTEAFF. CDR3 DNA sequence: TGCAGCGTCCGACAGGGTAGTACTGAAGCTTTCTTT.

In its sample, this clonotype was seen many times. The V and J genes are TRBV7-3 and TRBJ2-7; 7 bases agree with TRBD1. The V gene end was trimmed by 5 bases and the J gene end by 3 bases; junction bases not matched to a gene: 10. Germline-derived CDR1 and CDR2 are SGHTA and FQGTGA. The CDR3 extends over 15 amino acids. The CDR3: CASSRSAGGYYEQYF. DNA of the CDR3: TGTGCCAGCAGCCGATCTGCAGGGGGTTACTACGAGCAGTACTTC.

In its sample, this clonotype was seen many times. This sequence joins TRBV7-2 and TRBJ1-1; D gene unclear. Germline-derived CDR1 and CDR2 are SGHTA and FQGNSA. The CDR3 loop spans 19 amino acids. Deletions cut 8 bases from V and 1 base from J, with 29 bases between. CDR3: CASFRSRGGLQLRNTEAFF. For the CDR3, the DNA is TGTGCCAGCTTCCGCTCCCGCGGCGGCTTACAACTCAGGAACACTGAAGCTTTCTTT.

This clonotype has just a few counts. V usage is TRBV2 and J usage is TRBJ2-7; 7 nucleotides align to TRBD1. CDR3 length equals 15 residues. Germline loops: CDR1 SNHLY, CDR2 FYNNEI. J was trimmed by 2 bases and V by 5 bases; bases with no gene match: 9. The CDR3 DNA is TGTGCCAGCAGTTTGACAGGGCCAGGGACCTACGAGCAGTACTTC. Encoded protein: CASSLTGPGTYEQYF.

This clonotype occurred a few times. The chain joins TRBV5-4 to TRBJ1-1; 8 bases line up with TRBD1. Per the germline V gene, CDR1 is SGHNT and CDR2 is YYREEE (reference sequence). The J segment lost 5 bases and the V segment lost 4 bases, leaving 7 bases of the junction unmatched. The CDR3 totals 14 residues. In DNA, the CDR3 is TGTGCCAGCAGCACTACACAGGGGGTAACTGAAGCTTTCTTT. This translates into CASSTTQGVTEAFF.

This clonotype showed up just a few times. The chain combines TRBV3-1 with TRBJ2-1; 10 bases fit TRBD2. The CDR3 length is 15 residues. V trimming: 7 bases; J trimming: 9 bases; junction bases outside the gene matches: 12. Per the germline V gene, CDR1 is LGHDT and CDR2 is YNNKEL (reference sequence). The CDR3 reads CASKGRLAGESEQFF. The CDR3 DNA reads as TGTGCCAGCAAAGGGAGGCTAGCGGGAGAGAGTGAGCAGTTCTTC.

J is TRBJ2-7 and V is TRBV15, with TRBD2 identical over 8 bases. Trimming removed 1 base from V and 3 bases from J; junction bases left unmatched: 8. The CDR3 loop spans 16 amino acids. Germline V gene sequence: CDR1 LNHNV, CDR2 YYDKDF (reference sequence). The CDR3 DNA follows: TGTGCCACCAGCAGAGGGGGCGGGGGGCAGAACTACGAGCAGTACTTC. Protein: CATSRGGGGQNYEQYF.

V and J are TRBV7-9 and TRBJ1-2; 8 bases line up with TRBD1. The CDR3 runs 17 residues. Germline V CDR1 and CDR2: SEHNR, FQNEAQ (reference sequence). The trim removed 2 bases at V and 4 bases at J, leaving 12 bases unmatched. CDR3 sequence reads: CASSLNLRTGKSYGYTF. The CDR3 DNA follows: TGTGCCAGCAGCTTAAATCTCCGGACAGGGAAGAGCTATGGCTACACCTTC.

A few counts support this clonotype. The gene calls are TRBV5-6 and TRBJ2-7; 11 bases fit TRBD1. From germline, CDR1 is SGHDT and CDR2 YYEEEE. V dropped 3 bases and J dropped 6; count of bases not matched to a gene: 5. The CDR3 totals 14 residues. The CDR3 nucleotides read TGTGCCAGCAGCTGGACAGGGGGCGCGGGCGAGCAGTACTTC. As protein: CASSWTGGAGEQYF.